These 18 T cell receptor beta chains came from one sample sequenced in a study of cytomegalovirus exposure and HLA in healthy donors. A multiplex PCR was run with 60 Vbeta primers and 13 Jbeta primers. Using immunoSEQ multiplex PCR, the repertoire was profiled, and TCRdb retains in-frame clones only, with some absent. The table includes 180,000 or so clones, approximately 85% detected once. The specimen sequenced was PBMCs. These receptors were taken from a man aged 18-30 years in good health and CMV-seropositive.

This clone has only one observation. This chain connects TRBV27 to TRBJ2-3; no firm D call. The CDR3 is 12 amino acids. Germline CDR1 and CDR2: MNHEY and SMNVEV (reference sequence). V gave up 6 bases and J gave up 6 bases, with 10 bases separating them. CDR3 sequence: CASSRTDDTQYF. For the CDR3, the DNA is TGTGCCAGCAGCCGTACAGATGATACGCAGTATTTT.

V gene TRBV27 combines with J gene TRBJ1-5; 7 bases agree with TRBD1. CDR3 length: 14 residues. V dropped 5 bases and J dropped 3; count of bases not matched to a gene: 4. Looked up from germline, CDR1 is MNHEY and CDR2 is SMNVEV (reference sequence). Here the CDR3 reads CASSPGTVNQPQHF. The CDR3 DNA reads TGTGCCAGCAGTCCAGGGACAGTCAATCAGCCCCAGCATTTT.

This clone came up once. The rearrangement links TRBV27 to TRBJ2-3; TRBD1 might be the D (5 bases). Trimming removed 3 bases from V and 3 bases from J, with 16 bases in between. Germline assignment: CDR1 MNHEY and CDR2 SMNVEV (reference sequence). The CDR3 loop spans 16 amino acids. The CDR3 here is CASSLDTHTQTDTQYF. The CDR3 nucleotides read TGTGCCAGCAGTTTGGACACCCACACACAAACAGATACGCAGTATTTT.

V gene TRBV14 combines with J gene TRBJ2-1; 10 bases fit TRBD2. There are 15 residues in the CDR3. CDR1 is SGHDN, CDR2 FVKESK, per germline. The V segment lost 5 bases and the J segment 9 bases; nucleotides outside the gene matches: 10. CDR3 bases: TGTGCCAGCAGCGTTAGCGGGGGGACTGGGGGTGAGCAGTTCTTC. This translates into CASSVSGGTGGEQFF.

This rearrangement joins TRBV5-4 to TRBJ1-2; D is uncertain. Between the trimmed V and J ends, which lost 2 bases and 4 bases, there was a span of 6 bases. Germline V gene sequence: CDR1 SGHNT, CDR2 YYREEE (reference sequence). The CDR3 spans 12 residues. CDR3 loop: CASSLLAYGYTF. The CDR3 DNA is TGTGCCAGCAGCTTACTCGCCTATGGCTACACCTTC.

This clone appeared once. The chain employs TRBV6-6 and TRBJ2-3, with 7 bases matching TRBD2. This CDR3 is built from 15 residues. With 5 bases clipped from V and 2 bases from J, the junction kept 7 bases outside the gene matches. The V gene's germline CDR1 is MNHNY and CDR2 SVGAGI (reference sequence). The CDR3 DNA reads TGTGCCAGCAGTGGACCGGGACTACCCACAGATACGCAGTATTTT. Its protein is CASSGPGLPTDTQYF.

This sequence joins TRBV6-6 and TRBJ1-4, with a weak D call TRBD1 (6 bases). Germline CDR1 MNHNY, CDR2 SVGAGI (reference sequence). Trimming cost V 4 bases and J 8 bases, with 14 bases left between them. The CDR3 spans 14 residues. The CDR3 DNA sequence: TGTGCCAGCAGTTTCCCCAGGGGCGGCGAAAAACTGTTTTTT. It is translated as CASSFPRGGEKLFF.

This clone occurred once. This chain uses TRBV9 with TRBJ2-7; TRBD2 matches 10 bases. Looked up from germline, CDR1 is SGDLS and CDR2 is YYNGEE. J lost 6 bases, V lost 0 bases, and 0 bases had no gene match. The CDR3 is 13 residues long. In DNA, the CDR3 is TGTGCCAGCAGCGTAGGGACTAGCGGCGAGCAGTACTTC. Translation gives CASSVGTSGEQYF.

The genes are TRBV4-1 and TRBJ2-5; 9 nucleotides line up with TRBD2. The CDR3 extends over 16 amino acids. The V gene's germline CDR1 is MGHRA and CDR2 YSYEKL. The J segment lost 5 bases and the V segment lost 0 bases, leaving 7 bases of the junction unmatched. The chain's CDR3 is CASSQDLGLAGETQYF. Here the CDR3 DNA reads TGCGCCAGCAGCCAAGATTTAGGGCTAGCGGGGGAGACCCAGTACTTC.

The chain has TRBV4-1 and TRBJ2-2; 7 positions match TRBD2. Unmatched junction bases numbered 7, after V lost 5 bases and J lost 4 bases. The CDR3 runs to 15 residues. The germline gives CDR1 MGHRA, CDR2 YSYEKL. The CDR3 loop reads CASSARGEGTGELFF. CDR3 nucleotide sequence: TGCGCCAGCAGCGCCCGGGGGGAGGGCACCGGGGAGCTGTTTTTT.

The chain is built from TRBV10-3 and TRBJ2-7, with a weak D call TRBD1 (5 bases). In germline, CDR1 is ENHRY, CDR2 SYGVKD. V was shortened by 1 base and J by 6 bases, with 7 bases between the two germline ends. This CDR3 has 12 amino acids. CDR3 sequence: CAISEFRGEQYF. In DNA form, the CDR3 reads TGTGCCATCAGTGAGTTTAGGGGCGAGCAGTACTTC.

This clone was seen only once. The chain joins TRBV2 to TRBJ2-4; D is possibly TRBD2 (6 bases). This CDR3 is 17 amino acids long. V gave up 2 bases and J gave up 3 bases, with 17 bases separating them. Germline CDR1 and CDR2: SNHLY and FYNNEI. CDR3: CASSERRGDIYKNIQYF. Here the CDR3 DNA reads TGTGCCAGCAGTGAAAGGAGGGGAGATATTTACAAAAACATTCAGTACTTC.

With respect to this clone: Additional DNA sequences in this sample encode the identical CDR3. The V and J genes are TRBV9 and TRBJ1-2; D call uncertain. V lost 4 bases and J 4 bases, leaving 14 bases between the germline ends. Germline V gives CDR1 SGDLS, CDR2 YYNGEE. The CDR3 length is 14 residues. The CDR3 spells CASSIRGTSYGYTF. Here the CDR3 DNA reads TGTGCCAGCAGCATACGAGGTACTTCCTATGGCTACACCTTC.

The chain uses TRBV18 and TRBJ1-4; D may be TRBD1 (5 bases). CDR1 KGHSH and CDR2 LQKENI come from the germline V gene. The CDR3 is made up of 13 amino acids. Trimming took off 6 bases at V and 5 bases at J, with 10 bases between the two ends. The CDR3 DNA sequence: TGTGCCAGCTCGGGGAACAGGAATGAAAAACTGTTTTTT. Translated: CASSGNRNEKLFF.

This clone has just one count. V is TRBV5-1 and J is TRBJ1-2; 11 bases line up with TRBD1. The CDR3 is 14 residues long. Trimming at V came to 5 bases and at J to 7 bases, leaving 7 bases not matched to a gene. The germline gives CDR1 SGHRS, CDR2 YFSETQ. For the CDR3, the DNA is TGCGCCAGCAGGCCCGGACAGGGGGCGGGTGGCTACACCTTC. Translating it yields CASRPGQGAGGYTF.

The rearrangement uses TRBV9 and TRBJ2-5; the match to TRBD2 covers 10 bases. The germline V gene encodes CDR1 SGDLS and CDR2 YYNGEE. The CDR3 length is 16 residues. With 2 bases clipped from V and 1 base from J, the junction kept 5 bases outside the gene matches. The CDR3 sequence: CASSVSLAGAQETQYF. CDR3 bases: TGTGCCAGCAGCGTGTCCCTAGCGGGGGCCCAAGAGACCCAGTACTTC.

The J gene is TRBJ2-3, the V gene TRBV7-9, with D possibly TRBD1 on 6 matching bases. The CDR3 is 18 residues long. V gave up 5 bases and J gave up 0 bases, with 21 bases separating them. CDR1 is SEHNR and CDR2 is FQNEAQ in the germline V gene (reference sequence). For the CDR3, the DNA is TGTGCCAGCAGCAGGCGCGACAGGTCATACACTAGCACAGATACGCAGTATTTT. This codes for CASSRRDRSYTSTDTQYF. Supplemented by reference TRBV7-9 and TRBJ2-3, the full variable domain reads DTGVSQNPRHKITKRGQNVTFRCDPISEHNRLYWYRQTLGQGPEFLTYFQNEAQLEKSRLLSDRFSAERPKGSFSTLEIQRTEQGDSAMYLCASSRRDRSYTSTDTQYFGPGTRLTVL.

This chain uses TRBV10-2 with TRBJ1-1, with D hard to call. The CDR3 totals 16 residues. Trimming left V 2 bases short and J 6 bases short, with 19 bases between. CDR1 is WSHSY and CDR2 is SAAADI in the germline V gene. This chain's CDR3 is CASSEPTKRTGPEAFF. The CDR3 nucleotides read TGCGCCAGCAGTGAGCCTACCAAAAGGACTGGGCCTGAAGCTTTCTTT.